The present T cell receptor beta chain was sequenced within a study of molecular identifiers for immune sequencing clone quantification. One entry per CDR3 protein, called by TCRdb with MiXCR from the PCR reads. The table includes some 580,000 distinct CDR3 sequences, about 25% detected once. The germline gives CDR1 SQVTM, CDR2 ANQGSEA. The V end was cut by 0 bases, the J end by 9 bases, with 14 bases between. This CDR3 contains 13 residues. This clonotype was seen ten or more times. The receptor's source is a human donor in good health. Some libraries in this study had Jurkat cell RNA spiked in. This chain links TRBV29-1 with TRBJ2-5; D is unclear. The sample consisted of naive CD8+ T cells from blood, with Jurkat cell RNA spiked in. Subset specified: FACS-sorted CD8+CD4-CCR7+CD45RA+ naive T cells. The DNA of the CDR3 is TGCAGCGTTGAAGACCTAAACCCCAGGCCCCAGTACTTC. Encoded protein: CSVEDLNPRPQYF.